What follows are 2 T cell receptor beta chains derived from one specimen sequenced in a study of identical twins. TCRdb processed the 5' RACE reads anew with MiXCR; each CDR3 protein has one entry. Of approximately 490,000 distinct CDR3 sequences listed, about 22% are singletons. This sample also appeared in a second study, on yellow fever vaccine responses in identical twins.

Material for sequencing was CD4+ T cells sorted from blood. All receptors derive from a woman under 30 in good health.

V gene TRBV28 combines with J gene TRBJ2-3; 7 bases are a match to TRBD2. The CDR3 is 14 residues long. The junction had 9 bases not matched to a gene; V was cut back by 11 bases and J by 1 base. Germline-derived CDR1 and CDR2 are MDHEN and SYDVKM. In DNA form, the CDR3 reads TGTGCCGGGGGGATAGCGGGTCGCACAGATACGCAGTATTTT. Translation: CAGGIAGRTDTQYF.

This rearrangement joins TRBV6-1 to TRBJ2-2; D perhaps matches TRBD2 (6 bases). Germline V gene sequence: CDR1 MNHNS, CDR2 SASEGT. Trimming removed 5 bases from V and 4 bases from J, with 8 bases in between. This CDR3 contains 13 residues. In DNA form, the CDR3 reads TGTGCCAGCAGTAGGGAGGCCACCGGGGAGCTGTTTTTT. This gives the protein CASSREATGELFF.